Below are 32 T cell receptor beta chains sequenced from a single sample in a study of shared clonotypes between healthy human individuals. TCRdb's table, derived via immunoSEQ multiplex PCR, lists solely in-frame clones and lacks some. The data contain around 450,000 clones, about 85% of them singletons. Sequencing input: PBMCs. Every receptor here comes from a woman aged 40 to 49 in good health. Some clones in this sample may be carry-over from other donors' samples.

The CDR3 region is CASSLFPDRDYNEQFF. CDR3 nucleotide sequence: TGTGCCAGCAGTTTATTCCCGGACAGAGACTACAATGAGCAGTTCTTC. V and J are TRBV28 and TRBJ2-1, with D tentatively TRBD1 (6 bases). CDR1 is MDHEN and CDR2 is SYDVKM in the germline V gene. This CDR3 is built from 16 residues. V shed 1 base and J shed 3 bases, with 13 bases lying between them. The variable domain in full, completed from reference TRBV28 and TRBJ2-1, reads DVKVTQSSRYLVKRTGEKVFLECVQDMDHENMFWYRQDPGLGLRLIYFSYDVKMKEKGDIPEGYSVSREKKERFSLILESASTNQTSMYLCASSLFPDRDYNEQFFGPGTRLTVL.

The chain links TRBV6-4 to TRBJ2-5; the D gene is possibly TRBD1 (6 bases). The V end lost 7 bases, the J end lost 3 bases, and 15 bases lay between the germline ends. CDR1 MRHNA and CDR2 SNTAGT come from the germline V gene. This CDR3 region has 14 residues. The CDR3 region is CASTPRDTEETQYF. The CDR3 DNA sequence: TGTGCCAGCACCCCCCGGGACACAGAAGAGACCCAGTACTTC.

CDR3 nucleotide sequence: TGTGCCAGCAGTTCGGGGACCCGCTCCTACAATGAGCAGTTCTTC. It translates to CASSSGTRSYNEQFF. The gene calls are TRBV28 and TRBJ2-1, with D perhaps given as TRBD1 or TRBD2 (5 bases each). Germline loops: CDR1 MDHEN, CDR2 SYDVKM. Trimming shortened V by 4 bases and J by 0 bases, and 10 bases separated the two germline ends. CDR3 length: 15 residues.

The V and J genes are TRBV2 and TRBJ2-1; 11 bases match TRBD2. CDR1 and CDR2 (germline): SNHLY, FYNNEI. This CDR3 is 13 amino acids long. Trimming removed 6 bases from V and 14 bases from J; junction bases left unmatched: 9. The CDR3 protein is CASRAGTSGIKFF. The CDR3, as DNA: TGTGCCAGCAGGGCCGGGACTAGCGGAATCAAGTTCTTC.

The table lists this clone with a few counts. The CDR3 spells CASSLNRGQQPQHF. The CDR3 DNA sequence: TGTGCCAGCAGCTTGAACAGGGGGCAACAGCCCCAGCATTTT. The gene calls are TRBV7-8 and TRBJ1-5; 9 bases line up with TRBD1. The junction had 4 bases not matched to a gene; V was cut back by 3 bases and J by 7 bases. The CDR3 runs to 14 residues. Per germline, CDR1 SGHVS and CDR2 FQNEAQ.

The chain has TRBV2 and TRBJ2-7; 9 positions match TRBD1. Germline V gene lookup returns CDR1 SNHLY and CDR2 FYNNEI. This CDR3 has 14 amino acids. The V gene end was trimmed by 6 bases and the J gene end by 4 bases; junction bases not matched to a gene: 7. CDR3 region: CASRPGTGSYEQYF. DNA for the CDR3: TGTGCCAGCAGGCCCGGGACAGGGTCTTACGAGCAGTACTTC. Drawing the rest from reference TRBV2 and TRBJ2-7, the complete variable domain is EPEVTQTPSHQVTQMGQEVILRCVPISNHLYFYWYRQILGQKVEFLVSFYNNEISEKSEIFDDQFSVERPDGSNFTLKIRSTKLEDSAMYFCASRPGTGSYEQYFGPGTRLTVT.

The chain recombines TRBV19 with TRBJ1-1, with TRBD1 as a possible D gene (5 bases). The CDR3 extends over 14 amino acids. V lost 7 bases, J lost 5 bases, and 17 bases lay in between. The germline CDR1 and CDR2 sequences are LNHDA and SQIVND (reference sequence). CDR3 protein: CASKGVRSRTEAFF. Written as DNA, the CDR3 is TGTGCCAGTAAAGGGGTCAGATCTAGGACTGAAGCTTTCTTT. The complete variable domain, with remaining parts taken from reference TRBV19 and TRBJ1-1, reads DGGITQSPKYLFRKEGQNVTLSCEQNLNHDAMYWYRQDPGQGLRLIYYSQIVNDFQKGDIAEGYSVSREKKESFPLTVTSAQKNPTAFYLCASKGVRSRTEAFFGQGTRLTVV.

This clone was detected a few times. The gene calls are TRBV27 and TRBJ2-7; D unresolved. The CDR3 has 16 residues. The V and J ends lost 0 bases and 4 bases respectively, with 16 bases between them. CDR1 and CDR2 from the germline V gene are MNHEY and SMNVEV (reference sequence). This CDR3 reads CASSLSGYPDLYEQYF. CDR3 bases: TGTGCCAGCAGTTTATCTGGCTACCCAGACCTTTACGAGCAGTACTTC.

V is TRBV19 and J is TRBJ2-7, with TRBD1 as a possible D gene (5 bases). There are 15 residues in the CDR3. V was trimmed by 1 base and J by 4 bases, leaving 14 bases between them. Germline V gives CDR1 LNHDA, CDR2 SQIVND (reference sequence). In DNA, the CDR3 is TGTGCCAGTAGTATAGCCCTGGGGCCAATATACGAGCAGTACTTC. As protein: CASSIALGPIYEQYF.

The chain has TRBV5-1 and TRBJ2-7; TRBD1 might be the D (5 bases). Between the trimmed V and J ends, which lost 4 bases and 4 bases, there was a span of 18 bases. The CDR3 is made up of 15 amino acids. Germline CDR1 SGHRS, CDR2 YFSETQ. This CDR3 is CASSPGVGAMYEQYF. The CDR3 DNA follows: TGCGCCAGCAGCCCGGGTGTTGGGGCCATGTACGAGCAGTACTTC.

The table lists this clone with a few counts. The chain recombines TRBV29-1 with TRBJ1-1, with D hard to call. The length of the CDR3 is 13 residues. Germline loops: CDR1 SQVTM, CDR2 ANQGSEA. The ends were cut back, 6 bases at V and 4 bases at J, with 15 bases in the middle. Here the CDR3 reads CSVQAEPGTEAFF. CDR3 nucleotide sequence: TGCAGCGTCCAGGCCGAACCGGGCACTGAAGCTTTCTTT.

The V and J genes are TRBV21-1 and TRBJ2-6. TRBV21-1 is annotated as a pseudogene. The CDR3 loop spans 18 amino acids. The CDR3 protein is CASSRGMATTKSGHVLTF. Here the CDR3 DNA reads TGTGCCAGCAGTAGAGGAATGGCTACAACAAAGTCGGGCCACGTCCTGACTTTC.

This chain's CDR3 is CASSPLAGVNTGELFF. The CDR3, as DNA: TGTGCCAGCAGTCCCCTAGCGGGAGTTAACACCGGGGAGCTGTTTTTT. The chain links TRBV7-2 to TRBJ2-2; TRBD2 aligns across 10 bases. CDR1 is SGHTA and CDR2 is FQGNSA in the germline V gene. This CDR3 has 16 residues. The V gene end was trimmed by 6 bases and the J gene end by 2 bases; junction bases not matched to a gene: 6.

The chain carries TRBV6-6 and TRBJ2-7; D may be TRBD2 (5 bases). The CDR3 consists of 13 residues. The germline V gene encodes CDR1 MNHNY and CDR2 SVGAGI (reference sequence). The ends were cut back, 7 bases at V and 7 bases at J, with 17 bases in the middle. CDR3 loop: CASKWRSLGEQYF. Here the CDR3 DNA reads TGTGCCAGCAAATGGAGGAGCCTTGGAGAGCAGTACTTC.

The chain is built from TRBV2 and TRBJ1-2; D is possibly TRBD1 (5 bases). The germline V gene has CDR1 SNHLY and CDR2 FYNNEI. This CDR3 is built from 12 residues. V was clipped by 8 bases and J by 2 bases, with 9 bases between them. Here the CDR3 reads CASSTVNYGYTF. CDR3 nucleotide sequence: TGTGCCAGCTCGACAGTAAACTATGGCTACACCTTC.

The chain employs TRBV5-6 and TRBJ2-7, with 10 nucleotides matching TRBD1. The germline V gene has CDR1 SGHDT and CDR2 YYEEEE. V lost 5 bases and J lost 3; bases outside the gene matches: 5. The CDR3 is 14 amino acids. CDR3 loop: CASRKGQGYYEQYF. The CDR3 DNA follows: TGTGCCAGCAGGAAGGGACAGGGGTACTACGAGCAGTACTTC.

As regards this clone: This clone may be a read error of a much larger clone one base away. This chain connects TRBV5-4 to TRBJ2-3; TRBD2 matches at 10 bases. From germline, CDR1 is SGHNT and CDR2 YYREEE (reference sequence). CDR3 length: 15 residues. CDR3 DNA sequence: TGTGCCAGCAGCGCCCCTAGCGGGAGCAAAGATACGCAGTATTTT. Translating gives CASSAPSGSKDTQYF.

The CDR3 is CAWAKGTGRSLYGYTF. Written as DNA, the CDR3 is TGTGCCTGGGCTAAGGGGACAGGTCGCTCCCTCTATGGCTACACCTTC. V and J are TRBV30 and TRBJ1-2; 8 nucleotides line up with TRBD1. CDR1 and CDR2 (germline): GTSNPN, SVGIG (reference sequence). There are 16 residues in the CDR3. V gave up 5 bases and J gave up 4 bases; unmatched junction bases: 15.

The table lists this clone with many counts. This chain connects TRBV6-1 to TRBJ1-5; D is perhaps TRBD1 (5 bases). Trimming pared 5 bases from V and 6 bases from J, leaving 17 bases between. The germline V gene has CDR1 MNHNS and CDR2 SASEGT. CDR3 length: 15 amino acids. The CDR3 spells CASSPQWGGSQPQHF. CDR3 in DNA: TGTGCCAGCAGTCCACAGTGGGGGGGGAGTCAGCCCCAGCATTTT.

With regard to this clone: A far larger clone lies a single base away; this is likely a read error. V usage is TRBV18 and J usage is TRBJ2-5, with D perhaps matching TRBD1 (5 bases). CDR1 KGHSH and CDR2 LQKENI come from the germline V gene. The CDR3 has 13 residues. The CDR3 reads CASSSRQQEAQYF. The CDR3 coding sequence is TGTGCCAGCTCATCAAGACAGCAAGAGGCCCAGTACTTC.

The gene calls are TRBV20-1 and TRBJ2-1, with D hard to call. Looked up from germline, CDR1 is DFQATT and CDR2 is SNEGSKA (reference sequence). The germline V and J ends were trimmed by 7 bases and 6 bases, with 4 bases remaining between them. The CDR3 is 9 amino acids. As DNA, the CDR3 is TGCAGTGTTCCCAATGAGCAGTTCTTC. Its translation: CSVPNEQFF.

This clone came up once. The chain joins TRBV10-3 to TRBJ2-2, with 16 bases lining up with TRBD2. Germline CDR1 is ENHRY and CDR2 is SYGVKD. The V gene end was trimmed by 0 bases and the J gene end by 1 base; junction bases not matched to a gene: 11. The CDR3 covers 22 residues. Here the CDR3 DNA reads TGTGCCATCAGTGAGTCTCTCCTTTGGGGACTAGCGGGAGGGGGGAACACCGGGGAGCTGTTTTTT. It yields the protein CAISESLLWGLAGGGNTGELFF.

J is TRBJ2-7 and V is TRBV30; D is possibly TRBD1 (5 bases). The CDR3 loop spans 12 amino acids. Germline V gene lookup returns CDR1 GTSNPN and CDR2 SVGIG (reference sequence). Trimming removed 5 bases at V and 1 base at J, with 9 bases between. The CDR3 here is CAWATVSYEQYF. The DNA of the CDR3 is TGTGCCTGGGCGACAGTATCCTACGAGCAGTACTTC.

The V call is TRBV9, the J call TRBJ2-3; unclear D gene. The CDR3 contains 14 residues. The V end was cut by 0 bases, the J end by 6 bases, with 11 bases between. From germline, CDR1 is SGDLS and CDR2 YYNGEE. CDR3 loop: CASSVVPNGDTQYF. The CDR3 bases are TGTGCCAGCAGCGTAGTCCCCAACGGGGATACGCAGTATTTT. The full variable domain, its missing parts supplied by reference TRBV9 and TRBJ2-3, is DSGVTQTPKHLITATGQRVTLRCSPRSGDLSVYWYQQSLDQGLQFLIQYYNGEERAKGNILERFSAQQFPDLHSELNLSSLELGDSALYFCASSVVPNGDTQYFGPGTRLTVL.

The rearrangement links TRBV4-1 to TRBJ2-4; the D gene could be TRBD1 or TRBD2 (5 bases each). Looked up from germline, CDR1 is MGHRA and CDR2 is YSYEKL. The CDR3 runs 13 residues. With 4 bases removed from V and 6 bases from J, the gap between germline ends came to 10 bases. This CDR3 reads CASSREGRNIQYF. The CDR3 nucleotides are TGCGCCAGCAGCCGCGAGGGGAGAAACATTCAGTACTTC.

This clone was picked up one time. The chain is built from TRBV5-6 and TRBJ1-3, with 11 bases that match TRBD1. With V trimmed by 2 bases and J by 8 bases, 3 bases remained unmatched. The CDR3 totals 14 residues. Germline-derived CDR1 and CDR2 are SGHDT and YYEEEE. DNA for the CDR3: TGTGCCAGCAGCTTACGGGACAGGGGGTACACCATATATTTT. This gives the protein CASSLRDRGYTIYF.

The CDR3 loop is CASSLTRGPSGNTIYF. As DNA, the CDR3 is TGTGCCAGCAGCTTAACCCGGGGGCCCTCTGGAAACACCATATATTTT. The chain uses TRBV7-9 and TRBJ1-3, with a weak D call TRBD1 (6 bases). CDR3 length: 16 residues. The ends were cut back, 2 bases at V and 0 bases at J, with 11 bases in the middle. Germline V lookup: CDR1 SEHNR, CDR2 FQNEAQ (reference sequence).

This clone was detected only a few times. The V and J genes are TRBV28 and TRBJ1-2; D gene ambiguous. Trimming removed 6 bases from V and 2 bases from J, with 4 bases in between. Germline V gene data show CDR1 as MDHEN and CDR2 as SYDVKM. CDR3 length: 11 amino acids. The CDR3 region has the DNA TGTGCCAGCAGACTGAACTATGGCTACACCTTC. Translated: CASRLNYGYTF.

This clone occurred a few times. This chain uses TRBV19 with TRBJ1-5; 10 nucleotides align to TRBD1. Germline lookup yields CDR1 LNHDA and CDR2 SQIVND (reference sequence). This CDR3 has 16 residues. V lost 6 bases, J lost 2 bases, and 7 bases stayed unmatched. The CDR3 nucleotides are TGTGCCAGTAGCTTCCCGGGACAGGGGCGCAATCAGCCCCAGCATTTT. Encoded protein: CASSFPGQGRNQPQHF.

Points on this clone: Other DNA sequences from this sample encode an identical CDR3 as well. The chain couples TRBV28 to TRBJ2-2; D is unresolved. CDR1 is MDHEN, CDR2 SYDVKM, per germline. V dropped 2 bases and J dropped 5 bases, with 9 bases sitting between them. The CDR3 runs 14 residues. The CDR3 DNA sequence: TGTGCCAGCAGTTTACCCCCCGGGACCGGGGAGCTGTTTTTT. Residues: CASSLPPGTGELFF. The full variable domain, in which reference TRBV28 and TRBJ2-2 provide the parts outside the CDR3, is DVKVTQSSRYLVKRTGEKVFLECVQDMDHENMFWYRQDPGLGLRLIYFSYDVKMKEKGDIPEGYSVSREKKERFSLILESASTNQTSMYLCASSLPPGTGELFFGEGSRLTVL.

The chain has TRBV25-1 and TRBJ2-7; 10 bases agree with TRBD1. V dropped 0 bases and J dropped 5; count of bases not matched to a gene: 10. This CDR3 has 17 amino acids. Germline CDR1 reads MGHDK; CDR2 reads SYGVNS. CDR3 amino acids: CASSEYLVGTGADEQYF. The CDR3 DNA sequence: TGTGCCAGCAGTGAATATTTGGTCGGGACAGGGGCGGACGAGCAGTACTTC.

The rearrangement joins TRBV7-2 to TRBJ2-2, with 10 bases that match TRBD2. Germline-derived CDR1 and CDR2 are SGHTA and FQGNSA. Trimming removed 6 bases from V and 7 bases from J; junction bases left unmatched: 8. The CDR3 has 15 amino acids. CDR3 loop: CASRTTSGTVGELFF. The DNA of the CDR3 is TGTGCCAGCAGAACCACTAGCGGGACAGTCGGGGAGCTGTTTTTT.